A single sample gave rise to the 7 T cell receptor beta chains below, sequenced in a study of blood T cell repertoires in COVID-19. Method: immunoSEQ multiplex PCR; TCRdb's copy keeps in-frame clones and lacks some. The sample carries 50,000 or so clones, about three quarters recorded once. The specimen was peripheral blood. The receptors derive from a human donor with active or convalescent COVID-19. The donor label of this sample is uncertain.

The chain is built from TRBV10-1 and TRBJ1-1, with 7 nucleotides matching TRBD1. V lost 5 bases to trimming and J lost 2 bases; unmatched junction nucleotides: 5. Germline V gene lookup returns CDR1 WNHNN and CDR2 SYGVQD (reference sequence). The CDR3 is made up of 14 amino acids. The CDR3 region is CASSRDSGNTEAFF. The CDR3 DNA sequence: TGCGCCAGCAGTCGGGACAGTGGAAACACTGAAGCTTTCTTT.

V and J are TRBV7-3 and TRBJ2-1; tentatively, D is TRBD2 (6 bases). Trimming stripped 5 bases from V and 6 bases from J, with 14 bases between. The CDR3 covers 14 residues. The V gene's germline CDR1 is SGHTA and CDR2 FQGTGA. CDR3 DNA: TGTGCCAGCAGCACGGGACTTAAAGCCAATGAGCAGTTCTTC. Its translation: CASSTGLKANEQFF.

The chain joins TRBV14 to TRBJ1-2; D is perhaps TRBD1 (5 bases). The ends were cut back, 4 bases at V and 0 bases at J, with 18 bases in the middle. Germline V gives CDR1 SGHDN, CDR2 FVKESK. The CDR3 contains 17 residues. CDR3 DNA sequence: TGTGCCAGCAGCCCCAGGGTAATGACTGCTACTAACTATGGCTACACCTTC. Translating it yields CASSPRVMTATNYGYTF.

This chain connects TRBV30 to TRBJ2-5; no clear D. The CDR3 is 13 amino acids. Looked up from germline, CDR1 is GTSNPN and CDR2 is SVGIG (reference sequence). Trimming took 0 bases from V and 2 from J, leaving 7 bases between them. The CDR3 DNA follows: TGTGCCTGGAGTGTACTTCTGCAAGAGACCCAGTACTTC. Translation: CAWSVLLQETQYF.

The chain uses TRBV7-2 and TRBJ1-6, with D perhaps TRBD1 (6 bases). The V end was cut by 5 bases, the J end by 9 bases, with 17 bases between. The CDR3 contains 15 residues. Germline values: CDR1 SGHTA, CDR2 FQGNSA. The CDR3 is CASSGPSGTSSPLHF. In nucleotides, the CDR3 is TGTGCCAGCAGCGGGCCCTCCGGGACAAGTTCACCCCTCCACTTT. Supplemented by reference TRBV7-2 and TRBJ1-6, the full variable domain reads GAGVSQSPSNKVTEKGKDVELRCDPISGHTALYWYRQSLGQGLEFLIYFQGNSAPDKSGLPSDRFSAERTGGSVSTLTIQRTQQEDSAVYLCASSGPSGTSSPLHFGNGTRLTVT.

The rearrangement links TRBV6-1 to TRBJ2-1, with a weak D call TRBD1 (5 bases). The CDR3 runs 17 residues. V was pared by 2 bases and J by 0 bases, with 14 bases between. Germline CDR1 is MNHNS and CDR2 is SASEGT. CDR3 nucleotides: TGTGCCAGCAGTGAATTCGGTACAGGAAGCTCCTACAATGAGCAGTTCTTC. This translates into CASSEFGTGSSYNEQFF.

The genes are TRBV5-1 and TRBJ1-1, with TRBD1 as a possible D gene (6 bases). Germline CDR1 reads SGHRS; CDR2 reads YFSETQ. V was shortened by 1 base and J by 5 bases, with 9 bases between the two germline ends. The CDR3 sequence is 13 residues long. The CDR3 spells CASSLYQGTEAFF. CDR3 nucleotides: TGCGCCAGCAGCTTGTATCAGGGGACTGAAGCTTTCTTT.